This T cell receptor (beta chain) was captured in a study of blood T cell repertoires in COVID-19. Study context: The origin of the acute and convalescent COVID-19 samples was the United States, Italy and Spain. T cells, B-cell-depleted T cells, or PBMCs provided the cDNA or gDNA that served as material.

The CDR3 spans 14 residues. V was shortened by 0 bases and J by 5 bases, with 11 bases between the two germline ends. Looked up from germline, CDR1 is SGHRS and CDR2 is YFSETQ. Per the original methods: How many nucleated cells were present was estimated from reference gene primer amplification. Assay used: immunoSEQ multiplex PCR; TCRdb lists only in-frame clones, some missing. V, J and clone size are those of that table, while D and trimming were read from the DNA. The sample holds 50,000 to 75,000 clones, more than 75% seen once. The specimen was peripheral blood. The origin of this receptor is a woman at least 80 years old with acute or convalescent COVID-19. V usage is TRBV5-1 and J usage is TRBJ1-1, with D maybe TRBD1 (6 bases). CDR3 in DNA: TGCGCCAGCAGCTTGGGAGGACAGCGGACTGAAGCTTTCTTT. As protein: CASSLGGQRTEAFF.